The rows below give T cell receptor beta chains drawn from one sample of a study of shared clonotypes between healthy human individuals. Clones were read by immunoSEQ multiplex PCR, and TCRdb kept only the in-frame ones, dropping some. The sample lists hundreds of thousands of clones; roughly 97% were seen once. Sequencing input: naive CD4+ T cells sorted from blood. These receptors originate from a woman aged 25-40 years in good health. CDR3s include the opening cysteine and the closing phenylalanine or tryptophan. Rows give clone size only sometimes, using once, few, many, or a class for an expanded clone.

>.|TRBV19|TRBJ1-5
CASSGTDDQPQHF
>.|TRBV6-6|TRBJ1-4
CASSFGTASNEKLFF
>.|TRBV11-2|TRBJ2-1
CASSLDRVTDEQFF
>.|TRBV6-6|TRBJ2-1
CASSRSGSSYNEQFF
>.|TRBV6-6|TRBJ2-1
CASSFGDQSYNEQFF
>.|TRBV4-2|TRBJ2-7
CASSQAFPGSSYEQYF
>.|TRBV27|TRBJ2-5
CASSLLEGRETQYF
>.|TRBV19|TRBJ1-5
CASSIEGGNQPQHF
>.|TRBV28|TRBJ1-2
CASSFRGRGGYTF
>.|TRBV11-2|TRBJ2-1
CASSFGGNSYNEQFF
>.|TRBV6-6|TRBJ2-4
CASSLVTAKNIQYF
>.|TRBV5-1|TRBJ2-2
CASLEGRTPNGELFF
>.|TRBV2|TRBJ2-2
CASSDLGTGVAGELFF
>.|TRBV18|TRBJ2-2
CASSPRGGDTGELFF
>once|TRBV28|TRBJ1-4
CASSLREKLFF
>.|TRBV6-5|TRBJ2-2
CASSYSTTGELFF
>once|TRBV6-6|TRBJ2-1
CASSYLPTSRHNEQFF
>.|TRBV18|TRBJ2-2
CASSLTSNGQGGLAGELFF
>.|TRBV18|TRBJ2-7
CASSPPDFSYEQYF
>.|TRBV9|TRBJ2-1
CASSVLDLSSYNEQFF
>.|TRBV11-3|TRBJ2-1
CASSSTSMGGPANEQFF
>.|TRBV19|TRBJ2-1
CASSIYETGGNEQFF
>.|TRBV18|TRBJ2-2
CASGGGGPNTGELFF
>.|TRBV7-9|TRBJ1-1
CASSPHPSRDRGRGTEAFF
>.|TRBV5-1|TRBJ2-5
CASSLGLLVTVETQYF
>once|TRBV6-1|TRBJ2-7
CASSEAGSYEQYF
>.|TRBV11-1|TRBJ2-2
CASSPGTSGTNTGELFF
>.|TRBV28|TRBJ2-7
CASVRGPEQYF
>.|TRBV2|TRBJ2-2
CASRDFWTNTGELFF
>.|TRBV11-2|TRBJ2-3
CASSFGTGIADTQYF
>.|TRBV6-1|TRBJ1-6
CASSLRGRVDSPLHF
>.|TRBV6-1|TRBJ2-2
CASSEWTANTGELFF
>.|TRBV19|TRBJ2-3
CASSIAGLDTDTQYF
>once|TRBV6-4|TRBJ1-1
CASRQQQGLNTEAFF
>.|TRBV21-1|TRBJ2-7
CASSAGQGTYEQYF
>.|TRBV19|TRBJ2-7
CASSIGVGQGVYEQYF
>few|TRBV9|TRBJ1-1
CASSVGAANTEAFF
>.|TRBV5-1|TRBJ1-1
CASSRTGLSEAFF
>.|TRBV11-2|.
CASSLDSLAVYEQYF
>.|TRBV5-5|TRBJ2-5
CASSRDRGSTETQYF
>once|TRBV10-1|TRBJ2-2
CASSDGTANTGELFF
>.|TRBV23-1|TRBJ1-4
CASSSYREGNEKLFF
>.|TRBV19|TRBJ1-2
CASIPGRANYGYTF
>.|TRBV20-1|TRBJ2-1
CSASPPNEQFF